The next 30 T cell receptor beta chains were all read from a single sample in a study of vaccination and CD4 T cells after COVID-19. These receptors lack a known antigen. Treatment of the sample: roughly ten-day PBMC culture with coronavirus spike peptide pools or control peptides (ViraFEST assay). Collection of the unexposed donor's CD4+ T cells took place before the COVID-19 pandemic (2011-2018). The Oncomine TCR Beta short-read assay sequenced DNA from cultured CD4+ T cells. DNA came from CD4+ T cells after culture. TCRdb re-analysed the PCR reads in MiXCR, keeping a single row per CDR3 protein. This table has approximately 9,500 distinct CDR3 sequences, 35% to 45% appearing once. Sequenced: CD4+ T cells from blood, cultured in vitro. Receptors were obtained from a human donor in good health.

This chain joins TRBV29-1 and TRBJ2-7; D is possibly TRBD1 (7 bases). The CDR3 consists of 12 residues. Trimming took off 5 bases at V and 4 bases at J, with 12 bases between the two ends. Per germline, CDR1 SQVTM and CDR2 ANQGSEA. CDR3 in amino acids: CSVTAGGYEQYF. The CDR3 DNA follows: TGCAGCGTTACGGCAGGGGGGTACGAGCAGTACTTC.

A few counts support this clonotype. The chain has TRBV7-2 and TRBJ2-3; perhaps TRBD2 as D (6 bases). CDR3 length equals 15 residues. Between the trimmed V and J ends, which lost 3 bases and 1 base, there was a span of 11 bases. Germline CDR1 reads SGHTA; CDR2 reads FQGNSA. DNA of the CDR3: TGTGCCAGCAGCTTTATTTGGGGGGGCACAGATACGCAGTATTTT. Translated: CASSFIWGGTDTQYF.

This rearrangement joins TRBV27 to TRBJ2-1; 11 bases match TRBD2. V gave up 7 bases and J gave up 5 bases; unmatched junction bases: 13. Germline assignment: CDR1 MNHEY and CDR2 SMNVEV (reference sequence). This CDR3 spans 17 amino acids. DNA for the CDR3: TGTGCCAGCACCCGTCGTCCCCCGGGACTAGCGGACAATGAGCAGTTCTTC. This codes for CASTRRPPGLADNEQFF.

As to this clonotype: Its ends do not fully match the called genes, so a read error is possible. V and J are TRBV28 and TRBJ1-1; possibly TRBD1 for D (5 bases). Per the germline V gene, CDR1 is MDHEN and CDR2 is SYDVKM. CDR3 size: 11 residues. In DNA, the CDR3 is TGTGCCGTGGATCGGGGGACGGAGGGGATGTTT. Translated, it gives CAVDRGTEGMF.

The CDR3 DNA is TGTGCCAGCAGCTTAGAGGGGGGGAGGGAGACCCAGTACTTC. The encoded protein is CASSLEGGRETQYF. This chain uses TRBV7-3 with TRBJ2-5, with a tentative D call TRBD2 (7 bases). Between the trimmed V and J ends, which lost 2 bases and 5 bases, there was a span of 12 bases. The CDR3 runs 14 residues. From germline, CDR1 is SGHTA and CDR2 FQGTGA.

The chain joins TRBV6-2 or TRBV6-3 to TRBJ2-5; the D call may be TRBD1 or TRBD2 (5 bases each). Per the germline V gene, CDR1 is MNHEY and CDR2 is SVGEGT. The CDR3 covers 13 residues. V dropped 4 bases and J dropped 5 bases, with 11 bases sitting between them. The CDR3 nucleotides are TGTGCCAGCAGTTTTTGGGACGGCGAGACCCAGTACTTC. This gives the protein CASSFWDGETQYF.

This clonotype was seen only a few times. The chain is built from TRBV7-2 and TRBJ2-1; 7 nucleotides agree with TRBD2. The junction had 3 bases not matched to a gene; V was cut back by 7 bases and J by 3 bases. This CDR3 has 13 residues. Germline CDR1 reads SGHTA; CDR2 reads FQGNSA. As DNA, the CDR3 is TGTGCCAGCAAACTAGCGATCTACAATGAGCAGTTCTTC. It translates to CASKLAIYNEQFF. Full variable domain (outside the CDR3, taken from reference TRBV7-2 and TRBJ2-1): GAGVSQSPSNKVTEKGKDVELRCDPISGHTALYWYRQSLGQGLEFLIYFQGNSAPDKSGLPSDRFSAERTGGSVSTLTIQRTQQEDSAVYLCASKLAIYNEQFFGPGTRLTVL.

A few counts support this clonotype. This chain uses TRBV20-1 with TRBJ2-5, with a weak D call TRBD2 (6 bases). Germline V lookup: CDR1 DFQATT, CDR2 SNEGSKA (reference sequence). This CDR3 has 13 amino acids. The V gene lost 0 bases and the J gene lost 5 bases, with 10 bases spanning the gap. CDR3 amino acids: CSARDPGRETQYF. In nucleotides, the CDR3 is TGCAGTGCTAGAGACCCAGGGAGGGAGACCCAGTACTTC.

V and J are TRBV28 and TRBJ1-1; 8 nucleotides line up with TRBD1. The V segment lost 7 bases and the J segment 1 base; nucleotides outside the gene matches: 11. The CDR3 spans 16 residues. Germline loops: CDR1 MDHEN, CDR2 SYDVKM. The CDR3 spells CASTVADRGSNTEAFF. The CDR3 DNA reads as TGTGCCAGCACTGTGGCCGACAGGGGCTCGAACACTGAAGCTTTCTTT.

This clonotype has a handful of counts. V gene TRBV7-9 combines with J gene TRBJ1-1; D unclear. V shed 1 base and J shed 8 bases, with 11 bases lying between them. CDR1 is SEHNR and CDR2 is FQNEAQ in the germline V gene (reference sequence). The CDR3 runs 13 residues. CDR3 bases: TGTGCCAGCAGCTTAGACGCGAACGGCGAAGCTTTCTTT. This gives the protein CASSLDANGEAFF.

The chain is built from TRBV20-1 and TRBJ2-5, with unresolved D. Trimming pared 6 bases from V and 0 bases from J, leaving 14 bases between. This CDR3 has 14 amino acids. The V gene's germline CDR1 is DFQATT and CDR2 SNEGSKA (reference sequence). CDR3 DNA: TGCAGTGCCGGGCGCCCCGGGTACCAAGAGACCCAGTACTTC. Translated, it gives CSAGRPGYQETQYF.

In its sample, this clonotype was seen a few times. V is TRBV7-9 and J is TRBJ1-2; unclear D gene. With 5 bases removed from V and 7 bases from J, the gap between germline ends came to 11 bases. CDR3 length: 12 amino acids. Germline V gives CDR1 SEHNR, CDR2 FQNEAQ (reference sequence). In nucleotides, the CDR3 is TGTGCCAGCAGCATTAACCGGGGTGGCTACACCTTC. It codes for CASSINRGGYTF.

This clonotype was counted only a few times. The chain is built from TRBV18 and TRBJ2-3; D uncertain. This CDR3 comprises 16 residues. Germline-derived CDR1 and CDR2 are KGHSH and LQKENI. V dropped 3 bases and J dropped 0 bases, with 13 bases sitting between them. The CDR3 reads CASSPRSTASTDTQYF. DNA of the CDR3: TGTGCCAGCTCACCGCGTTCAACGGCTAGCACAGATACGCAGTATTTT.

This sequence joins TRBV5-1 and TRBJ1-1; D gene ambiguous. Germline loops: CDR1 SGHRS, CDR2 YFSETQ. The V gene lost 1 base and the J gene lost 8 bases, with 9 bases spanning the gap. The CDR3 contains 12 residues. CDR3 coding DNA: TGCGCCAGCAGCTTGACACAATTCGAAGCTTTCTTT. Protein: CASSLTQFEAFF.

The rearrangement links TRBV30 to TRBJ1-5; no firm D call. Trimming shortened V by 6 bases and J by 0 bases, and 9 bases separated the two germline ends. The CDR3 extends over 13 amino acids. Germline V lookup: CDR1 GTSNPN, CDR2 SVGIG (reference sequence). CDR3 in amino acids: CACRHDSNQPQHF. CDR3 bases: TGTGCCTGCCGACATGATAGCAATCAGCCCCAGCATTTT. The whole variable domain, remainder taken from reference TRBV30 and TRBJ1-5, is SQTIHQWPATLVQPVGSPLSLECTVEGTSNPNLYWYRQAAGRGLQLLFYSVGIGQISSEVPQNLSASRPQDRQFILSSKKLLLSDSGFYLCACRHDSNQPQHFGDGTRLSIL.

The gene calls are TRBV20-1 and TRBJ1-1, with 8 nucleotides matching TRBD1. The CDR3 is 17 residues long. Per the germline V gene, CDR1 is DFQATT and CDR2 is SNEGSKA (reference sequence). V lost 0 bases to trimming and J lost 3 bases; unmatched junction nucleotides: 12. For the CDR3, the DNA is TGCAGTGCTAGAGAGGGGCAGGGGGCCTTAGGGGACACTGAAGCTTTCTTT. Its protein is CSAREGQGALGDTEAFF.

This chain joins TRBV19 and TRBJ2-5; D possibly matches TRBD1 or TRBD2 (6 bases each). CDR1 and CDR2 from the germline V gene are LNHDA and SQIVND (reference sequence). Trimming removed 3 bases at V and 4 bases at J, with 12 bases between. This CDR3 contains 14 residues. CDR3 residues: CASSILQGGETQYF. The DNA of the CDR3 is TGTGCCAGTAGTATCCTACAGGGAGGAGAGACCCAGTACTTC.

This chain joins TRBV6-1 and TRBJ2-2, with D perhaps TRBD2 (6 bases). Germline CDR1 is MNHNS and CDR2 is SASEGT. CDR3 length: 15 amino acids. Trimming pared 6 bases from V and 5 bases from J, leaving 16 bases between. The CDR3 region is CASRRLALRTGELFF. The CDR3 DNA follows: TGTGCCAGCAGGCGGCTAGCGTTAAGGACCGGGGAGCTGTTTTTT.

The chain recombines TRBV10-3 with TRBJ2-7, with 10 positions matching TRBD2. The CDR3 is 14 residues long. Unmatched junction bases numbered 6, after V lost 7 bases and J lost 3 bases. The germline gives CDR1 ENHRY, CDR2 SYGVKD. This chain's CDR3 is CAITSGTSDYEQYF. CDR3 DNA sequence: TGTGCCATCACCTCCGGGACTAGCGACTACGAGCAGTACTTC.

V usage is TRBV24-1 and J usage is TRBJ2-3; no reliable D call. The V end was cut by 9 bases, the J end by 8 bases, with 20 bases between. CDR3 size: 14 residues. Germline V gene data show CDR1 as KGHDR and CDR2 as SFDVKD. The CDR3 DNA is TGTGCCACCGCTCACAGTCGGAGTGGTGGTACGCAGTATTTT. This encodes CATAHSRSGGTQYF.

Only a few counts were recorded for this clonotype. The chain couples TRBV29-1 to TRBJ2-5; D is possibly TRBD1 or TRBD2 (6 bases each). V was shortened by 5 bases and J by 9 bases, with 19 bases between the two germline ends. This CDR3 is 13 amino acids long. Germline loops: CDR1 SQVTM, CDR2 ANQGSEA. The CDR3 here is CSVPGGSLSAQYF. CDR3 DNA sequence: TGCAGCGTTCCCGGGGGCTCTTTATCGGCCCAGTACTTC.

The chain is built from TRBV20-1 and TRBJ2-1; the match to TRBD2 covers 10 bases. The CDR3 contains 16 residues. V shed 3 bases and J 8 bases; nucleotides not matched to a gene: 13. CDR1 DFQATT and CDR2 SNEGSKA come from the germline V gene (reference sequence). Here the CDR3 DNA reads TGCAGTGCTAGGGCTGGACTAGCGGCCTTTTTTGATGAGCAGTTCTTC. Translated, it gives CSARAGLAAFFDEQFF.

A few counts support this clonotype. The chain has TRBV7-3 and TRBJ2-1; D might be TRBD2 (7 bases). Germline values: CDR1 SGHTA, CDR2 FQGTGA. V shed 5 bases and J shed 2 bases, with 10 bases lying between them. The CDR3 loop spans 14 amino acids. This CDR3 reads CASSPGGAYNEQFF. In DNA form, the CDR3 reads TGTGCCAGCAGCCCGGGGGGCGCCTACAATGAGCAGTTCTTC.

This chain connects TRBV6-2 or TRBV6-3 to TRBJ1-5, with D perhaps TRBD1 (5 bases). Trimming removed 6 bases from V and 2 bases from J, with 17 bases in between. The CDR3 runs 16 residues. CDR1 is MNHEY, CDR2 SVGEGT, per germline. The CDR3 DNA sequence: TGTGCCAGCAGCTCAGAATACCGGGACGGCAATCAGCCCCAGCATTTT. It translates to CASSSEYRDGNQPQHF.

This chain joins TRBV6-5 and TRBJ2-3; D perhaps matches TRBD2 (5 bases). Germline CDR1 MNHEY, CDR2 SVGAGI. There are 16 residues in the CDR3. V dropped 1 base and J dropped 5 bases, with 16 bases sitting between them. The CDR3 loop reads CASSYFPAEGKDTQYF. In DNA, the CDR3 is TGTGCCAGCAGTTACTTCCCTGCTGAGGGAAAAGATACGCAGTATTTT.

The chain uses TRBV7-9 and TRBJ2-7; 7 bases agree with TRBD1. Trimming took 1 base from V and 3 from J; bases not matched to a gene: 6. Germline CDR1 SEHNR, CDR2 FQNEAQ (reference sequence). The CDR3 extends over 15 amino acids. The CDR3 DNA sequence: TGTGCCAGCAGCTTAGGTCGGTCAGGGGGCTACGAGCAGTACTTC. Amino acids: CASSLGRSGGYEQYF.

The V gene is TRBV29-1, the J gene TRBJ1-5; TRBD1 might be the D (6 bases). Per the germline V gene, CDR1 is SQVTM and CDR2 is ANQGSEA. Trimming left V 2 bases short and J 0 bases short, with 11 bases between. The CDR3 is 15 amino acids. This CDR3 is CSVELGGLSNQPQHF. CDR3 DNA sequence: TGCAGCGTTGAACTCGGGGGGCTTAGCAATCAGCCCCAGCATTTT.

This clonotype has just a few counts. V usage is TRBV6-2 or TRBV6-3 and J usage is TRBJ1-5, with a weak D call TRBD1 (5 bases). The CDR3 runs to 12 residues. Germline V CDR1 and CDR2: MNHEY, SVGEGT. Between the trimmed V and J ends, which lost 6 bases and 9 bases, there was a span of 12 bases. CDR3 region: CASSSGTVPQHF. As DNA, the CDR3 is TGTGCCAGCAGCTCCGGGACGGTGCCCCAGCATTTT.

The gene calls are TRBV9 and TRBJ1-2, with TRBD1 matching over 7 bases. Germline assignment: CDR1 SGDLS and CDR2 YYNGEE. CDR3 length equals 14 residues. J lost 2 bases, V lost 3 bases, and 4 bases had no gene match. The DNA for the CDR3 is TGTGCCAGCAGCGGGGGACAGAGGAACTATGGCTACACCTTC. This sequence encodes CASSGGQRNYGYTF.

The chain joins TRBV5-1 to TRBJ2-3; D perhaps matches TRBD2 (7 bases). This CDR3 contains 15 residues. The germline gives CDR1 SGHRS, CDR2 YFSETQ. Trimming cost V 2 bases and J 7 bases, with 17 bases left between them. The CDR3 DNA follows: TGCGCCAGCAGCTTCGAGGGGGGAGGGGAAAATACGCAGTATTTT. Translated, it gives CASSFEGGGENTQYF.